This T cell receptor beta chain was obtained from a study of T cells in Graves' hyperthyroidism and ophthalmopathy. Germline V lookup: CDR1 SGDLS, CDR2 YYNGEE. V dropped 3 bases and J dropped 5 bases, with 23 bases sitting between them. This CDR3 comprises 17 residues. This clonotype was seen only a few times. Amplification of TCR beta CDR3 regions was performed using RNA transcripts as template. HTBI primers were employed in a first-round RT-PCR of the TCR CDR3. MiXCR was run by TCRdb on the multiplex PCR reads, yielding one entry per CDR3 protein. The sample gives about 640,000 distinct CDR3 sequences, about 14% of which show up once; about an eighth is in the top ten.

The source of this sequence is a woman between 50 and 59 years old with Graves' ophthalmopathy. The V and J genes are TRBV9 and TRBJ1-2, with D possibly being TRBD1 (6 bases). Sample: blood. The CDR3 protein is CASSATPGTSDPYGYTF. In nucleotides, the CDR3 is TGTGCCAGCAGCGCCACCCCCGGGACATCGGACCCGTATGGCTACACCTTC.